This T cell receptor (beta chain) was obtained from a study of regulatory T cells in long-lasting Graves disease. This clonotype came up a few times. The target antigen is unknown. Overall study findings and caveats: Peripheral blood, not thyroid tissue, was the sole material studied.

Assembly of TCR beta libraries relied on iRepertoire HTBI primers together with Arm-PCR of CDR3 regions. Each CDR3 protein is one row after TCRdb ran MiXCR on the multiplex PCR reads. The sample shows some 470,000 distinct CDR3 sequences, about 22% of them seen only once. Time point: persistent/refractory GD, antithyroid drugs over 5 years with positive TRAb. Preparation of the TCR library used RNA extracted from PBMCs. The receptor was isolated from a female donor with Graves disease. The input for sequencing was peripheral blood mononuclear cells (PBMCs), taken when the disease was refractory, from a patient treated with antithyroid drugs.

DNA for the CDR3: TGTGCCAGCAGCACATCCTGGAGGGGGGGAACTAATGAAAAACTGTTTTTT. Translating gives CASSTSWRGGTNEKLFF. The J gene is TRBJ1-4, the V gene TRBV9; maybe TRBD1 (6 bases). The CDR3 extends over 17 amino acids. The V and J ends lost 4 bases and 1 base respectively, with 17 bases between them. The germline V gene has CDR1 SGDLS and CDR2 YYNGEE. The complete variable domain, with remaining parts taken from reference TRBV9 and TRBJ1-4, reads DSGVTQTPKHLITATGQRVTLRCSPRSGDLSVYWYQQSLDQGLQFLIQYYNGEERAKGNILERFSAQQFPDLHSELNLSSLELGDSALYFCASSTSWRGGTNEKLFFGSGTQLSVL.